This TCR beta chain was retrieved from a study of T cell repertoires in cytomegalovirus infection. The wider study: Public TCR beta signature analysis indicated the presence of both CMV infection and matching HLA type. Study-level findings and limits: Using cumulative public TCR beta family frequency, the authors identified those who carried CMV together with the relevant HLA. Dominating the ex vivo response were TCR beta clonotypes that were CMV-specific and HLA-C-restricted.

TCRdb used MiXCR to reprocess the reads, holding one entry per CDR3 protein. Here the sample spans 630,000 or so distinct CDR3 sequences, approximately 24% being singletons. With 7 bases clipped from V and 0 bases from J, the junction kept 10 bases outside the gene matches. Germline V gives CDR1 SNHLY, CDR2 FYNNEI. This CDR3 comprises 17 residues. This clonotype has only one observation. Antigen: not known. The source of this sequence is a human donor in good health (CMV status not recorded). Some clones in this sample may be carry-over from other donors' samples. Sequenced sample: CD8+ T cells from PBMCs. The rearrangement joins TRBV2 to TRBJ2-3; 10 bases agree with TRBD2. The CDR3 protein is CASILAGEAPSTDTQYF. The CDR3 region has the DNA TGTGCCAGCATCCTAGCGGGGGAGGCCCCTAGCACAGATACGCAGTATTTT.